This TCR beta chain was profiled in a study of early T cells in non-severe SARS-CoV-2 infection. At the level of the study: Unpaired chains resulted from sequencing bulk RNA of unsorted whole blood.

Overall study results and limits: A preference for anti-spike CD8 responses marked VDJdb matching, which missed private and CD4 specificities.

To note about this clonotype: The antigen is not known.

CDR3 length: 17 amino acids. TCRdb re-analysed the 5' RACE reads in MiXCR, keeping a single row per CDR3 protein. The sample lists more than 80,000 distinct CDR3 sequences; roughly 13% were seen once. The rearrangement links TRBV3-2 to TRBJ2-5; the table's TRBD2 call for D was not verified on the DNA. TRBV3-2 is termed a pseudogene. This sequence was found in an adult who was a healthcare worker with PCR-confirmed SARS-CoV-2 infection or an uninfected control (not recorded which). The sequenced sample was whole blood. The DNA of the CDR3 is TGTGCCAGCAGCCAAGGCGGCACTAGCGGGGGGATTGAGACCCAGTACTTC. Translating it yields CASSQGGTSGGIETQYF.